The 4 T cell receptor beta chains below were found in one sample sequenced in a study of blood T cell repertoires in COVID-19. This table comes from immunoSEQ multiplex PCR, and its TCRdb copy is limited to in-frame clones, with some not included. This sample has 45,000 to 50,000 clones; over 70% occur once, and the top ten carry about 60%. The specimen was peripheral blood. Receptors were obtained from a man aged 65 to 79 with acute or convalescent COVID-19.

V and J are TRBV30 and TRBJ2-1; 10 nucleotides agree with TRBD2. The CDR3 contains 15 residues. Germline V gene data show CDR1 as GTSNPN and CDR2 as SVGIG (reference sequence). Germline trimming cut 3 bases from V and 5 bases from J; bases unmatched to any gene: 7. Here the CDR3 DNA reads TGTGCCTGGAGGTACAGCGGGAGGGTAGACAATGAGCAGTTCTTC. Translation gives CAWRYSGRVDNEQFF.

In DNA, the CDR3 is TGCGCCAGCAGCAAATCAGGGGGCTACGAGCAGTACTTC. Translated, it gives CASSKSGGYEQYF. V gene TRBV4-1 combines with J gene TRBJ2-7, with 7 bases fitting TRBD1. The length of the CDR3 is 13 residues. Germline V CDR1 and CDR2: MGHRA, YSYEKL. V lost 5 bases to trimming and J lost 3 bases; unmatched junction nucleotides: 4.

This rearrangement joins TRBV9 to TRBJ1-2; 10 bases line up with TRBD1. The CDR3 loop spans 14 amino acids. J gave up 8 bases and V 3 bases, and 7 bases lay outside the gene matches. CDR1 is SGDLS and CDR2 is YYNGEE in the germline V gene. DNA for the CDR3: TGTGCCAGCAGCGCGACAGGGGGCCTAGACGGCTACACCTTC. Protein sequence: CASSATGGLDGYTF.

This chain joins TRBV7-6 and TRBJ1-1, with D hard to call. Looked up from germline, CDR1 is SGHVS and CDR2 is FNYEAQ. V lost 3 bases and J 5 bases, leaving 10 bases between the germline ends. This CDR3 region has 13 residues. The CDR3 DNA sequence: TGTGCCAGCAGCTTGGAGGGTGGGACTGAAGCTTTCTTT. Protein: CASSLEGGTEAFF.